This TCR beta chain came from a study of blood T cell repertoires in COVID-19. Across the study: Samples of COVID-19 (acute and convalescent) were obtained from the United States, Italy and Spain. T cells, B-cell-depleted T cells, or PBMCs provided the cDNA or gDNA that served as material.

The germline CDR1 and CDR2 sequences are SGHTA and FQGNSA. This CDR3 spans 13 amino acids. V was clipped by 5 bases and J by 1 base, with 9 bases between them. Per the study methods: For nucleated cells, counts were estimated from reference gene primer amplification. Repertoires were generated with immunoSEQ multiplex PCR, while TCRdb's copy carries only in-frame clones and drops some. Clone size and the V and J calls come from that table; the DNA yielded D and trimming. The table has 300,000 to 350,000 clones, about 90% seen once. The V gene is TRBV7-2, the J gene TRBJ2-7; D unclear. This receptor was obtained from a woman aged 18-35 years who had recovered from COVID-19. Specimen: peripheral blood. CDR3 coding DNA: TGTGCCAGCAGCCCTCCTCTTTCCTACGAGCAGTACGTC. Translating it yields CASSPPLSYEQYV.